This T cell receptor beta chain was recovered during a study of response to subunit inactivated influenza vaccine. Study-level results: Authors suggested few new T cells are recruited by each seasonal influenza vaccination.

This clonotype has more than one count but fewer than ten. What it recognizes is unknown. One entry per CDR3 protein, called by TCRdb with MiXCR from the RT-PCR reads. The repertoire includes 600,000 to 850,000 distinct CDR3 sequences, 14% of them detected once, and 7.5% to 9% sits in the top ten. This CDR3 is 15 amino acids long. V lost 0 bases and J 2 bases, leaving 10 bases between the germline ends. Germline V gene data show CDR1 as MGHRA and CDR2 as YSYEKL. Source: PBMCs from blood, taken about 14 days before vaccination. The TCR sequence derives from a man over 45 who received an inactivated influenza vaccine. J is TRBJ1-2 and V is TRBV4-1; D ambiguous. Here the CDR3 reads CASSQDPTPNYGYTF. The CDR3 DNA reads TGCGCCAGCAGCCAAGACCCCACACCCAACTATGGCTACACCTTC.